The subject of this entry is one T cell receptor (beta chain). As yet, its antigen is unknown. Germline assignment: CDR1 SGHAT and CDR2 FQDESV (reference sequence). The CDR3 runs to 11 residues. These data belong to a study of monozygotic twins with inflammatory bowel disease. Study conclusions and caveats: IBD patients shared fewer clonotypes with others than healthy twins, especially with disease activity.

Two nested PCRs, run for approximately 16 and 9 cycles, were applied to TCRalpha and TCRbeta cDNA. Reanalyzing the 5' RACE reads, TCRdb keeps one entry per CDR3 protein, without DNA. This listing includes over 200,000 distinct CDR3 sequences. This sequence joins TRBV11-1 and TRBJ2-1. The sequence was obtained from a human donor with ulcerative colitis or Crohn's disease, or a healthy co-twin of an affected twin (not recorded which). Material for sequencing was blood. CDR3 loop: CASKNGNEQFF.